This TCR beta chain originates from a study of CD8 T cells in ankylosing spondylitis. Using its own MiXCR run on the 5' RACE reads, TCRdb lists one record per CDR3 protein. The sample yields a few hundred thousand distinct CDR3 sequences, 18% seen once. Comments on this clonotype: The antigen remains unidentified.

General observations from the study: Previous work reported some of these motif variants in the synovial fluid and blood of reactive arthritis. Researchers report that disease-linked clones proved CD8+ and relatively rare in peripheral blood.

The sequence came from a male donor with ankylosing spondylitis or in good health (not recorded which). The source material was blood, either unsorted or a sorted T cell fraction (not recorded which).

The CDR3 nucleotides read TGTGCCAGCAGCCCAACAGGACTGGGGGGGAATGAGCAGTTCTTC. Protein sequence: CASSPTGLGGNEQFF. The rearrangement joins TRBV11-2 to TRBJ2-1, with TRBD2 matching 7 bases. Per germline, CDR1 SGHAT and CDR2 FQNNGV. This CDR3 has 15 amino acids. V shed 5 bases and J 7 bases; nucleotides not matched to a gene: 11. The full variable domain, its missing parts supplied by reference TRBV11-2 and TRBJ2-1, is EAGVAQSPRYKIIEKRQSVAFWCNPISGHATLYWYQQILGQGPKLLIQFQNNGVVDDSQLPKDRFSAERLKGVDSTLKIQPAKLEDSAVYLCASSPTGLGGNEQFFGPGTRLTVL.